This T cell receptor (beta chain) stems from a study of shared clonotypes between healthy human individuals. Details on this clone: What it binds is not known. In the same sample, other DNA sequences code for this CDR3.

How the authors handled the data: Filtering differed for immunoSEQ, which gave only junction sequences without quality scores. Repertoires were generated with immunoSEQ multiplex PCR, while TCRdb's copy carries only in-frame clones and drops some. That table is the source of V, J and clone size, and D and trimming were worked out from the DNA. The sample yields more than 2 million clones, approximately 95% seen once. CDR3 length: 11 residues. Deletions cut 4 bases from V and 5 bases from J, with 5 bases between. Germline V gene data show CDR1 as ENHRY and CDR2 as SYGVKD. The study's findings and limits: Naive subsets generally had larger estimated richness than memory subsets.

V usage is TRBV10-3 and J usage is TRBJ1-2; unclear D gene. Sequenced material: naive CD4+ T cells sorted from blood. This sample's subset: CD45RA+ positively selected. The TCR comes from a man younger than 35 in good health. CDR3 DNA: TGTGCCATCAGTGGGGGATATGGCTACACCTTC. Amino acids: CAISGGYGYTF.